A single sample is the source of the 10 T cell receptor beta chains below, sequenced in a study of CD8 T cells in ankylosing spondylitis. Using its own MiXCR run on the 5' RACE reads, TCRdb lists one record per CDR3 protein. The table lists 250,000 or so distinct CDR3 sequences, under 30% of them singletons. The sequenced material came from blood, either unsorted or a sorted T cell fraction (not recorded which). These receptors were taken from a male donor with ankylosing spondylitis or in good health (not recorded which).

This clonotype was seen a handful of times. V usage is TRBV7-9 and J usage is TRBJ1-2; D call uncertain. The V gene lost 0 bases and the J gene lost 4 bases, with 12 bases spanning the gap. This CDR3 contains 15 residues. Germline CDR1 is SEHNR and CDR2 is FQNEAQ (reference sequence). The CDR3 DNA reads TGTGCCAGCAGCTTAGCAGCTGGGTTTTTCTATGGCTACACCTTC. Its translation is CASSLAAGFFYGYTF. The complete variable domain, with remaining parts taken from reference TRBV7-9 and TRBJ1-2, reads DTGVSQNPRHKITKRGQNVTFRCDPISEHNRLYWYRQTLGQGPEFLTYFQNEAQLEKSRLLSDRFSAERPKGSFSTLEIQRTEQGDSAMYLCASSLAAGFFYGYTFGSGTRLTVV.

The DNA of the CDR3 is TGTGCCAGCAGCAGCGGGCTCCGGACAGGGCCTCAAGAGACCCAGTACTTC. It is translated as CASSSGLRTGPQETQYF. The gene calls are TRBV4-2 and TRBJ2-5, with 8 bases fitting TRBD1. J was trimmed by 2 bases and V by 5 bases; bases with no gene match: 13. Germline loops: CDR1 LGHNA, CDR2 YNFKEQ. This CDR3 is 17 amino acids long.

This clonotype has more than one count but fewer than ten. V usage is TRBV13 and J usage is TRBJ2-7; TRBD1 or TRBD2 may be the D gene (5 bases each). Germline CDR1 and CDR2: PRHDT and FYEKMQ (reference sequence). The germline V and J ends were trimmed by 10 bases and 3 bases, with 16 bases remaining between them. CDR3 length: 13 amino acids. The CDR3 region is CATRELGNYEQYF. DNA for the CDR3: TGTGCCACCAGGGAGTTGGGAAACTACGAGCAGTACTTC. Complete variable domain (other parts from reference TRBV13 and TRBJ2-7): AAGVIQSPRHLIKEKRETATLKCYPIPRHDTVYWYQQGPGQDPQFLISFYEKMQSDKGSIPDRFSAQQFSDYHSELNMSSLELGDSALYFCATRELGNYEQYFGPGTRLTVT.

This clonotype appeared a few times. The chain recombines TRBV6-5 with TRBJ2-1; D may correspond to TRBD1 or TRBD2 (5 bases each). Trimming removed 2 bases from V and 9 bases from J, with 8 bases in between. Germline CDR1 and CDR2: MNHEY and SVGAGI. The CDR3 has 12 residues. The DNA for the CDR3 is TGTGCCAGCAGTTACCGTGGGGGTGAGCAGTTCTTC. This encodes CASSYRGGEQFF.

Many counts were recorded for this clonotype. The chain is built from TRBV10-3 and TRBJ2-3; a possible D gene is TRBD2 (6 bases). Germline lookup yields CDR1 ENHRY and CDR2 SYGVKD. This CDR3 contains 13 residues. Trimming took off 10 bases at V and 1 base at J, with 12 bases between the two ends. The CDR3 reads CATTGGGTDTQYF. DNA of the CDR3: TGTGCCACAACGGGCGGGGGCACAGATACGCAGTATTTT.

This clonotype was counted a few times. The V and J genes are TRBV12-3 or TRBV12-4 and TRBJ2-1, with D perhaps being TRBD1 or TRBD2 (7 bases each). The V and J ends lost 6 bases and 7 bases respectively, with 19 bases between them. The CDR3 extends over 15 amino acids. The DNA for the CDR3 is TGTGCCAGCAGACCCAGGGGGGGGGGCTGGAATGAGCAGTTCTTC. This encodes CASRPRGGGWNEQFF.

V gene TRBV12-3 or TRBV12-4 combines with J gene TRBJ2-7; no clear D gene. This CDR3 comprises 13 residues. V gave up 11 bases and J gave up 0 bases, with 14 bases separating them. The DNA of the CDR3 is TGTGCCCCTTCCAGGCGAAGCTCCTACGAGCAGTACTTC. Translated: CAPSRRSSYEQYF.

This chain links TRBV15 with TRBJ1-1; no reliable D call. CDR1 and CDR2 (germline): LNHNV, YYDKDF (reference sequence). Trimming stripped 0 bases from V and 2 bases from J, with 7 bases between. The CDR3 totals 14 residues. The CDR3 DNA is TGTGCCACCAGCAGAGATGCCTATAACACTGAAGCTTTCTTT. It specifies CATSRDAYNTEAFF.

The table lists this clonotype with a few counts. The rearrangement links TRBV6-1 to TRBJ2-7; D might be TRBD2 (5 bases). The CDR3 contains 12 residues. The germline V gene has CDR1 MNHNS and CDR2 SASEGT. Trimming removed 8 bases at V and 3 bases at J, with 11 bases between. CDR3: CASQDGVYEQYF. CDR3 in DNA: TGTGCCAGCCAGGACGGGGTCTACGAGCAGTACTTC.

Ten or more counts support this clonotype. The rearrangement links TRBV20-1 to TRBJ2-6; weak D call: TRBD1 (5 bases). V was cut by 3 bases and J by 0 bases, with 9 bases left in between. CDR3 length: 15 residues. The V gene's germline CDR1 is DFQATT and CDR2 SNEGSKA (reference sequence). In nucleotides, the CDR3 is TGCAGTGCTAGGGACACAAGCTCTGGGGCCAACGTCCTGACTTTC. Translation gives CSARDTSSGANVLTF.